The 26 T cell receptor beta chains below come from one sample, sequenced in a study of blood T cell repertoires in COVID-19. This table comes from immunoSEQ multiplex PCR, and its TCRdb copy is limited to in-frame clones, with some not included. This sample has over 250,000 clones, with roughly 92% found just once. Sequencing input: peripheral blood. The receptors come from a woman under 40 with COVID-19, enrolled during active disease.

The V and J genes are TRBV15 and TRBJ2-3; 14 bases are shared with TRBD2. The CDR3 has 16 residues. Losses at the gene ends were 3 bases for V and 3 bases for J; bases not matched to a gene: 2. Germline V lookup: CDR1 LNHNV, CDR2 YYDKDF (reference sequence). The CDR3, as DNA: TGTGCCACCAGCAGGGGACTAGCGGGAGAGACAGATACGCAGTATTTT. Translated, it gives CATSRGLAGETDTQYF.

The chain links TRBV7-9 to TRBJ2-5, with TRBD1 as a possible D gene (6 bases). Germline CDR1 and CDR2: SEHNR and FQNEAQ (reference sequence). The CDR3 covers 18 residues. Between the trimmed V and J ends, which lost 2 bases and 2 bases, there was a span of 21 bases. CDR3 in amino acids: CASSLRWGPEQPQETQYF. The CDR3 DNA reads TGTGCCAGCAGCTTAAGGTGGGGGCCCGAACAGCCGCAAGAGACCCAGTACTTC.

The gene calls are TRBV4-1 and TRBJ1-2; 7 bases are a match to TRBD1. This CDR3 region has 13 residues. Germline V CDR1 and CDR2: MGHRA, YSYEKL. The junction had 6 bases not matched to a gene; V was cut back by 3 bases and J by 8 bases. CDR3 region: CASSQEGQVGYTF. The CDR3 region has the DNA TGCGCCAGCAGCCAGGAAGGACAGGTCGGCTACACCTTC.

This sequence joins TRBV28 and TRBJ2-2; 8 bases align to TRBD2. Germline assignment: CDR1 MDHEN and CDR2 SYDVKM. V lost 6 bases to trimming and J lost 4 bases; unmatched junction nucleotides: 7. The CDR3 length is 15 residues. The CDR3: CASRAGTSITGELFF. The CDR3 bases are TGTGCCAGCAGGGCCGGGACTAGTATCACCGGGGAGCTGTTTTTT. The variable domain in full, completed from reference TRBV28 and TRBJ2-2, reads DVKVTQSSRYLVKRTGEKVFLECVQDMDHENMFWYRQDPGLGLRLIYFSYDVKMKEKGDIPEGYSVSREKKERFSLILESASTNQTSMYLCASRAGTSITGELFFGEGSRLTVL.

V usage is TRBV6-5 and J usage is TRBJ1-6, with 10 nucleotides matching TRBD1. Looked up from germline, CDR1 is MNHEY and CDR2 is SVGAGI. V was clipped by 6 bases and J by 9 bases; unmatched bases: 8. The CDR3 has 15 amino acids. The CDR3 sequence is CASRVPGQGTSPLHF. The CDR3 bases are TGTGCCAGCAGGGTTCCGGGACAGGGGACTTCACCCCTCCACTTT.

In this sample, this clone turned up a few times. The rearrangement uses TRBV30 and TRBJ2-7; possibly TRBD1 for D (5 bases). CDR1 is GTSNPN, CDR2 SVGIG, per germline (reference sequence). V was trimmed by 5 bases and J by 4 bases, leaving 12 bases between them. The CDR3 loop spans 12 amino acids. As DNA, the CDR3 is TGTGCCTGGGCAGGGTTCGGGTACGAGCAGTACTTC. Translating gives CAWAGFGYEQYF. Variable domain in full (rest from reference TRBV30 and TRBJ2-7): SQTIHQWPATLVQPVGSPLSLECTVEGTSNPNLYWYRQAAGRGLQLLFYSVGIGQISSEVPQNLSASRPQDRQFILSSKKLLLSDSGFYLCAWAGFGYEQYFGPGTRLTVT.

The chain links TRBV14 to TRBJ2-3, with 7 bases matching TRBD1. The CDR3 covers 16 residues. Germline V gene sequence: CDR1 SGHDN, CDR2 FVKESK. J gave up 2 bases and V 1 base, and 6 bases lay outside the gene matches. This CDR3 reads CASSQVRGTVTDTQYF. CDR3 DNA: TGTGCCAGCAGCCAAGTGAGGGGGACAGTCACAGATACGCAGTATTTT.

This chain uses TRBV20-1 with TRBJ1-2; no reliable D call. V lost 6 bases and J 4 bases, leaving 9 bases between the germline ends. Per the germline V gene, CDR1 is DFQATT and CDR2 is SNEGSKA (reference sequence). This CDR3 has 11 residues. The CDR3: CSATTIYGYTF. The CDR3 DNA reads as TGCAGTGCAACAACCATCTATGGCTACACCTTC.

This chain uses TRBV27 with TRBJ1-1; unclear D gene. V was pared by 6 bases and J by 1 base, with 15 bases between. The CDR3 length is 15 residues. CDR1 is MNHEY, CDR2 SMNVEV, per germline (reference sequence). This CDR3 reads CASRALIRKNTEAFF. CDR3 in DNA: TGTGCCAGCAGGGCTCTGATCAGGAAGAACACTGAAGCTTTCTTT.

The rearrangement uses TRBV7-9 and TRBJ1-4; D not certain. CDR1 SEHNR and CDR2 FQNEAQ come from the germline V gene (reference sequence). The CDR3 runs to 14 residues. With 5 bases removed from V and 9 bases from J, the gap between germline ends came to 16 bases. The chain's CDR3 is CASSLSGLEKKLFF. The CDR3 DNA reads as TGTGCCAGCAGCCTCTCTGGGCTTGAAAAAAAACTGTTTTTT.

V gene TRBV30 combines with J gene TRBJ2-7; no clear D gene. Trimming took off 2 bases at V and 2 bases at J, with 10 bases between the two ends. This CDR3 comprises 13 residues. Germline-derived CDR1 and CDR2 are GTSNPN and SVGIG (reference sequence). The CDR3, as DNA: TGTGCCTGGAGTCCCGGTCCAACCTACGAGCAGTACTTC. The encoded protein is CAWSPGPTYEQYF. Full variable domain (outside the CDR3, taken from reference TRBV30 and TRBJ2-7): SQTIHQWPATLVQPVGSPLSLECTVEGTSNPNLYWYRQAAGRGLQLLFYSVGIGQISSEVPQNLSASRPQDRQFILSSKKLLLSDSGFYLCAWSPGPTYEQYFGPGTRLTVT.

J is TRBJ2-5 and V is TRBV5-1; weak D call: TRBD2 (6 bases). This CDR3 has 14 amino acids. Looked up from germline, CDR1 is SGHRS and CDR2 is YFSETQ. Deletions cut 4 bases from V and 5 bases from J, with 15 bases between. The CDR3 DNA is TGCGCCAGCAGCCCCCTCCGGGAGACGGAGACCCAGTACTTC. The encoded protein is CASSPLRETETQYF.

The chain has TRBV28 and TRBJ2-7, with a possible D match to TRBD2 (5 bases). This CDR3 is built from 11 residues. Germline CDR1 reads MDHEN; CDR2 reads SYDVKM. The V end lost 6 bases, the J end lost 7 bases, and 10 bases lay between the germline ends. CDR3 loop: CASSLREEQYF. The CDR3 bases are TGTGCCAGCAGCCTAAGGGAGGAGCAGTACTTC.

The chain couples TRBV5-5 to TRBJ1-2; 10 bases map to TRBD1. Germline trimming cut 4 bases from V and 4 bases from J; bases unmatched to any gene: 4. The CDR3 has 14 amino acids. Germline values: CDR1 SGHKS, CDR2 YYEKEE (reference sequence). The chain's CDR3 is CASSLGQGSYGYTF. The CDR3 nucleotides read TGTGCCAGCAGCCTGGGACAGGGGAGCTATGGCTACACCTTC.

This chain uses TRBV19 with TRBJ1-1; no reliable D call. Germline V gives CDR1 LNHDA, CDR2 SQIVND (reference sequence). Trimming cost V 10 bases and J 0 bases, with 6 bases left between them. The CDR3 loop spans 11 amino acids. The CDR3 region has the DNA TGTGCCACGCGGATGAACACTGAAGCTTTCTTT. Its protein product is CATRMNTEAFF.

The chain links TRBV19 to TRBJ2-2; 14 bases fit TRBD2. The germline CDR1 and CDR2 sequences are LNHDA and SQIVND (reference sequence). With 5 bases clipped from V and 3 bases from J, the junction kept 8 bases outside the gene matches. The CDR3 has 18 amino acids. CDR3 sequence (DNA): TGTGCCAGTAGTCCGGGACTAGCGGGAGCTTGGGACACCGGGGAGCTGTTTTTT. It is translated as CASSPGLAGAWDTGELFF.

The gene calls are TRBV7-9 and TRBJ2-5, with D tentatively TRBD2 (6 bases). Trimming stripped 6 bases from V and 5 bases from J, with 19 bases between. Germline CDR1 and CDR2: SEHNR and FQNEAQ (reference sequence). The length of the CDR3 is 15 residues. CDR3 in amino acids: CASRGGDRQRETQYF. CDR3 nucleotides: TGTGCCAGCAGGGGAGGAGATAGACAAAGGGAGACCCAGTACTTC.

The chain joins TRBV10-3 to TRBJ2-3; TRBD2 agrees at 8 bases. The ends lost 3 bases at V and 2 bases at J; junction bases unmatched: 10. The CDR3 contains 17 residues. Germline V gene data show CDR1 as ENHRY and CDR2 as SYGVKD. CDR3 protein: CAISDIESGSPTDTQYF. The CDR3, as DNA: TGTGCCATCAGTGATATTGAAAGCGGGAGCCCCACAGATACGCAGTATTTT.

This sequence joins TRBV27 and TRBJ1-1; D is possibly TRBD1 (5 bases). Trimming left V 1 base short and J 4 bases short, with 10 bases between. CDR3 length: 14 residues. CDR1 and CDR2 (germline): MNHEY, SMNVEV (reference sequence). The CDR3 DNA reads as TGTGCCAGCAGTTTATATCAGGGAGGCACTGAAGCTTTCTTT. This codes for CASSLYQGGTEAFF.

The table lists this clone with a count of one. This chain connects TRBV18 to TRBJ2-4, with D possibly TRBD2 on 5 matching bases. The V end lost 2 bases, the J end lost 7 bases, and 15 bases lay between the germline ends. The germline gives CDR1 KGHSH, CDR2 LQKENI. This CDR3 has 15 amino acids. The CDR3 bases are TGTGCCAGCTCACCAGGTCGGGGTTTAGTGAACATTCAGTACTTC. This gives the protein CASSPGRGLVNIQYF.

This clone was detected only once. This chain links TRBV20-1 with TRBJ1-3; D is ambiguous. V lost 3 bases to trimming and J lost 1 base, with 7 bases between them. Germline V lookup: CDR1 DFQATT, CDR2 SNEGSKA (reference sequence). The CDR3 spans 13 residues. CDR3 residues: CSASQISGNTIYF. The CDR3, as DNA: TGCAGTGCTAGTCAGATATCTGGAAACACCATATATTTT.

This clone came up once. The J gene is TRBJ2-1, the V gene TRBV5-5, with TRBD2 matching 13 bases. The CDR3 sequence is 17 residues long. Germline CDR1 and CDR2: SGHKS and YYEKEE (reference sequence). The V and J ends lost 1 base and 7 bases, in that order; junction bases with no gene match: 8. CDR3 sequence: CASSLLLAGGVANEQFF. The CDR3 DNA reads as TGTGCCAGCAGCTTGTTACTAGCGGGAGGGGTTGCGAATGAGCAGTTCTTC.

The chain is built from TRBV27 and TRBJ2-6, with 8 bases lining up with TRBD2. The CDR3 contains 15 residues. The V gene end was trimmed by 5 bases and the J gene end by 5 bases; junction bases not matched to a gene: 5. Looked up from germline, CDR1 is MNHEY and CDR2 is SMNVEV (reference sequence). The CDR3 sequence: CASSPGGGWANVLTF. DNA of the CDR3: TGTGCCAGCAGTCCCGGGGGGGGCTGGGCCAACGTCCTGACTTTC. The full variable domain, completed using reference TRBV27 and TRBJ2-6, is EAQVTQNPRYLITVTGKKLTVTCSQNMNHEYMSWYRQDPGLGLRQIYYSMNVEVTDKGDVPEGYKVSRKEKRNFPLILESPSPNQTSLYFCASSPGGGWANVLTFGAGSRLTVL.

This rearrangement joins TRBV5-8 to TRBJ1-3; D gene uncertain. Germline V gene data show CDR1 as SGHTS and CDR2 as YDEGEE. The CDR3 covers 14 residues. V shed 1 base and J shed 3 bases, with 8 bases lying between them. DNA of the CDR3: TGTGCCAGCAGCTTGTCGGGGTATGGAAACACCATATATTTT. Amino acids: CASSLSGYGNTIYF.

This sequence joins TRBV6-1 and TRBJ2-2, with D uncertain. This CDR3 is 15 amino acids long. CDR1 and CDR2 (germline): MNHNS, SASEGT. The V end lost 1 base, the J end lost 5 bases, and 11 bases lay between the germline ends. The CDR3 loop reads CASSEGRGWTGELFF. The CDR3 DNA reads TGTGCCAGCAGTGAAGGTCGAGGTTGGACCGGGGAGCTGTTTTTT.

This clone was seen only once. The chain employs TRBV4-1 and TRBJ1-5; TRBD1 might be the D (5 bases). Trimming removed 1 base from V and 7 bases from J, with 14 bases in between. The CDR3 spans 15 residues. The germline V gene encodes CDR1 MGHRA and CDR2 YSYEKL. CDR3 nucleotide sequence: TGCGCCAGCAGCCAAGGGGAAGGGGCCGGGCAGCCCCAGCATTTT. Its protein is CASSQGEGAGQPQHF.